These 27 T cell receptor beta chains share one sample of origin, sequenced in a study of T cells after yellow fever vaccination. TCRdb called the 5' RACE reads again in MiXCR, with one record for every CDR3 protein. The sample has roughly 250,000 distinct CDR3 sequences; 10% to 15% are singletons. Sequencing used CD4+ T cells sorted from PBMCs, obtained 45 days after the yellow fever booster vaccination. The source is a man between 25 and 39 years old who received the YFV17D yellow fever vaccine.

The V gene is TRBV5-6, the J gene TRBJ2-7; D not resolved. This CDR3 has 11 residues. In germline, CDR1 is SGHDT, CDR2 YYEEEE. The V and J ends lost 0 bases and 6 bases respectively, with 4 bases between them. This chain's CDR3 is CASSLAFEQYF. The CDR3 DNA reads as TGTGCCAGCAGCTTGGCCTTCGAGCAGTACTTC.

The rearrangement joins TRBV10-1 to TRBJ2-3, with TRBD1 as a possible D gene (5 bases). Trimming cost V 7 bases and J 5 bases, with 10 bases left between them. The CDR3 is 12 residues long. CDR1 is WNHNN and CDR2 is SYGVQD in the germline V gene (reference sequence). CDR3 in amino acids: CASMGPGDTQYF. DNA for the CDR3: TGCGCCAGCATGGGGCCGGGAGATACGCAGTATTTT.

This clonotype was counted at least ten times. The J gene is TRBJ2-7, the V gene TRBV20-1; 14 bases align to TRBD2. Germline-derived CDR1 and CDR2 are DFQATT and SNEGSKA (reference sequence). This CDR3 has 14 residues. V shed 6 bases and J 5 bases; nucleotides not matched to a gene: 6. The CDR3 loop reads CSAQGLAGVDEQYF. The DNA of the CDR3 is TGCAGTGCCCAGGGACTAGCGGGAGTTGACGAGCAGTACTTC.

This clonotype was observed a handful of times. V is TRBV28 and J is TRBJ1-5; D gene unclear. V was pared by 6 bases and J by 0 bases, with 24 bases between. From germline, CDR1 is MDHEN and CDR2 SYDVKM. The CDR3 has 19 amino acids. The CDR3 nucleotides read TGTGCCAGCAGAACCCAATCATCAGCGATCAGTTATAGCAATCAGCCCCAGCATTTT. Translated, it gives CASRTQSSAISYSNQPQHF.

This clonotype was counted between two and nine times. The rearrangement links TRBV12-3 or TRBV12-4 to TRBJ2-2, with D possibly being TRBD1 (5 bases). Trimming cost V 3 bases and J 2 bases, with 10 bases left between them. This CDR3 has 15 residues. The CDR3 nucleotides are TGTGCCAGCAGTTTTTCCAGGGTTAACACCGGGGAGCTGTTTTTT. Its translation is CASSFSRVNTGELFF.

This chain connects TRBV5-6 to TRBJ2-3; possibly TRBD1 or TRBD2 for D (5 bases each). Germline V gene lookup returns CDR1 SGHDT and CDR2 YYEEEE. V shed 6 bases and J shed 3 bases, with 11 bases lying between them. This CDR3 has 13 residues. CDR3 nucleotide sequence: TGTGCCAGCACCCTGGGGGAGACAGATACGCAGTATTTT. This translates into CASTLGETDTQYF.

V usage is TRBV15 and J usage is TRBJ2-3; the D is unclear. Germline lookup yields CDR1 LNHNV and CDR2 YYDKDF (reference sequence). This CDR3 spans 13 amino acids. With 1 base removed from V and 8 bases from J, the gap between germline ends came to 10 bases. The CDR3 sequence: CATSRVGLGTQYF. The CDR3 nucleotides read TGTGCCACCAGCAGAGTAGGGTTAGGTACGCAGTATTTT.

In its sample, this clonotype was seen a few times. This chain uses TRBV7-2 with TRBJ2-3; TRBD2 agrees at 10 bases. Germline V CDR1 and CDR2: SGHTA, FQGNSA. The J segment lost 0 bases and the V segment lost 5 bases, leaving 5 bases of the junction unmatched. The CDR3 has 16 residues. The CDR3 coding sequence is TGTGCCAGCAGCATCCTAGCGGGAGCTAGCACAGATACGCAGTATTTT. Its translation: CASSILAGASTDTQYF.

This chain joins TRBV9 and TRBJ2-7; 11 bases line up with TRBD2. The CDR3 extends over 14 amino acids. Germline CDR1 reads SGDLS; CDR2 reads YYNGEE. V trimming: 4 bases; J trimming: 6 bases; junction bases outside the gene matches: 6. The CDR3 sequence is CASSPGTSGFEQYF. DNA for the CDR3: TGTGCCAGCAGCCCAGGGACTAGCGGCTTCGAGCAGTACTTC.

V and J are TRBV6-2 or TRBV6-3 and TRBJ2-1; D unclear. Germline V gene data show CDR1 as MNHEY and CDR2 as SVGEGT. The CDR3 spans 13 residues. Trimming cost V 7 bases and J 5 bases, with 12 bases left between them. DNA for the CDR3: TGTGCCAGCACTACTCGGGTGAACAATGAGCAGTTCTTC. This sequence encodes CASTTRVNNEQFF.

This clonotype was counted between two and nine times. The J gene is TRBJ2-7, the V gene TRBV5-1, with 8 bases matching TRBD1. Germline lookup yields CDR1 SGHRS and CDR2 YFSETQ. Germline trimming cut 4 bases from V and 5 bases from J; bases unmatched to any gene: 8. This CDR3 has 14 residues. CDR3 region: CASSTDRVSDEQYF. The CDR3 DNA follows: TGCGCCAGCAGCACGGACAGGGTCTCTGACGAGCAGTACTTC.

This clonotype was seen a single time. CDR3 protein: CASTNFPNEQFF. CDR3 nucleotides: TGTGCCAGCACCAATTTTCCCAATGAGCAGTTCTTC. This chain connects TRBV3-1 to TRBJ2-1; no definite D call. The germline V gene has CDR1 LGHDT and CDR2 YNNKEL (reference sequence). The CDR3 is made up of 12 amino acids. V was pared by 7 bases and J by 6 bases, with 10 bases between.

The chain joins TRBV18 to TRBJ2-5; D is unresolved. Germline loops: CDR1 KGHSH, CDR2 LQKENI. This CDR3 region has 14 residues. Between the trimmed V and J ends, which lost 2 bases and 0 bases, there was a span of 7 bases. This chain's CDR3 is CASSPSANQETQYF. The DNA for the CDR3 is TGTGCCAGCTCACCATCAGCTAACCAAGAGACCCAGTACTTC.

V and J are TRBV5-1 and TRBJ1-1; 10 positions agree with TRBD1. J lost 0 bases, V lost 4 bases, and 6 bases had no gene match. The CDR3 totals 16 residues. The germline V gene encodes CDR1 SGHRS and CDR2 YFSETQ. CDR3 bases: TGCGCCAGCAGCGGCGACAGGGGGCTGATGAACACTGAAGCTTTCTTT. It encodes CASSGDRGLMNTEAFF. Supplemented by reference TRBV5-1 and TRBJ1-1, the full variable domain reads KAGVTQTPRYLIKTRGQQVTLSCSPISGHRSVSWYQQTPGQGLQFLFEYFSETQRNKGNFPGRFSGRQFSNSRSEMNVSTLELGDSALYLCASSGDRGLMNTEAFFGQGTRLTVV.

This clonotype was counted between two and nine times. The V call is TRBV6-5, the J call TRBJ1-4; no clear D. Germline values: CDR1 MNHEY, CDR2 SVGAGI. This CDR3 region has 14 residues. V was pared by 5 bases and J by 3 bases, with 10 bases between. The CDR3 region is CASSPSGSNEKLFF. The DNA for the CDR3 is TGTGCCAGCAGTCCCTCGGGATCTAATGAAAAACTGTTTTTT.

This clonotype was counted only a few times. The chain has TRBV7-2 and TRBJ2-1, with 12 bases aligning to TRBD2. This CDR3 contains 15 residues. V shed 4 bases and J 15 bases; nucleotides not matched to a gene: 13. Germline lookup yields CDR1 SGHTA and CDR2 FQGNSA. CDR3 amino acids: CASSYRTSGITPAFF. DNA for the CDR3: TGTGCCAGCAGCTACAGGACTAGCGGGATTACTCCAGCGTTCTTC.

This clonotype was seen a handful of times. The chain combines TRBV6-5 with TRBJ2-3; 7 bases agree with TRBD2. V shed 2 bases and J 8 bases; nucleotides not matched to a gene: 10. CDR1 is MNHEY and CDR2 is SVGAGI in the germline V gene. This CDR3 region has 15 residues. CDR3 loop: CASSYQSSGSGTQYF. The CDR3 bases are TGTGCCAGCAGTTACCAGTCTAGCGGTTCGGGTACGCAGTATTTT.

This sequence joins TRBV4-3 and TRBJ2-5; D not certain. CDR1 and CDR2 from the germline V gene are LGHNA and YSLEER. The CDR3 contains 13 residues. V lost 8 bases, J lost 1 base, and 11 bases lay in between. The DNA for the CDR3 is TGCGCCAGCTCCGCCAGAGTCCAAGAGACCCAGTACTTC. It yields the protein CASSARVQETQYF.

Only a few counts were recorded for this clonotype. This chain uses TRBV5-6 with TRBJ2-1; D possibly matches TRBD1 or TRBD2 (7 bases each). The CDR3 is 13 residues long. CDR1 and CDR2 (germline): SGHDT, YYEEEE. Between the trimmed V and J ends, which lost 4 bases and 7 bases, there was a span of 12 bases. CDR3 DNA: TGTGCCAGCAGCCACCAGGGGGGGAATGAGCAGTTCTTC. It yields the protein CASSHQGGNEQFF.

This clonotype was seen a handful of times. J is TRBJ2-1 and V is TRBV7-2, with 9 bases aligning to TRBD2. Germline V gene sequence: CDR1 SGHTA, CDR2 FQGNSA. The CDR3 has 16 amino acids. The junction had 9 bases not matched to a gene; V was cut back by 6 bases and J by 3 bases. Written as DNA, the CDR3 is TGTGCCAGCAGTTTATCCGGACTAGCGATCTACAATGAGCAGTTCTTC. Residues: CASSLSGLAIYNEQFF.

Regarding this clonotype: A single base separates this from a much larger clone, so it may be a read error. The chain combines TRBV25-1 with TRBJ2-2, with D unresolved. The CDR3 is 11 residues long. Germline loops: CDR1 MGHDK, CDR2 SYGVNS. DNA of the CDR3: TGTGTCAGCAGTGAAGCCTGGGAGCTGTTTTTT. Translated, it gives CVSSEAWELFF. The full variable domain, with the rest looked up from reference TRBV25-1 and TRBJ2-2, is EADIYQTPRYLVIGTGKKITLECSQTMGHDKMYWYQQDPGMELHLIHYSYGVNSTEKGDLSSESTVSRIRTEHFPLTLESARPSHTSQYLCVSSEAWELFFGEGSRLTVL.

This clonotype was seen a few times. The V gene is TRBV7-2, the J gene TRBJ2-7, with 11 bases fitting TRBD2. This CDR3 has 16 amino acids. Germline values: CDR1 SGHTA, CDR2 FQGNSA. V gave up 0 bases and J gave up 2 bases; unmatched junction bases: 3. The CDR3 DNA follows: TGTGCCAGCAGCTTAGCCCCGACTAGCGGGACCTACGAGCAGTACTTC. This encodes CASSLAPTSGTYEQYF.

In its sample, this clonotype was seen a few times. V is TRBV6-5 and J is TRBJ1-3; D is uncertain. The CDR3 contains 11 residues. Germline CDR1 MNHEY, CDR2 SVGAGI. Trimming left V 8 bases short and J 3 bases short, with 5 bases between. The CDR3 bases are TGTGCCAGCTCCTTTGGAAACACCATATATTTT. As protein: CASSFGNTIYF.

The chain links TRBV6-1 to TRBJ1-1, with D unresolved. The germline V gene has CDR1 MNHNS and CDR2 SASEGT. This CDR3 is 14 amino acids long. The V end lost 6 bases, the J end lost 6 bases, and 17 bases lay between the germline ends. The CDR3 here is CASRSGPLTSEAFF. CDR3 coding DNA: TGTGCCAGCAGGTCGGGTCCCCTGACATCTGAAGCTTTCTTT.

Only a few counts were recorded for this clonotype. This chain uses TRBV6-2 or TRBV6-3 with TRBJ1-2; 8 bases align to TRBD1. Germline V gene lookup returns CDR1 MNHEY and CDR2 SVGEGT. This CDR3 region has 12 residues. J lost 8 bases, V lost 5 bases, and 4 bases had no gene match. CDR3 nucleotides: TGTGCCAGCAGTCTGTGGACAGGGGGCTACACCTTC. Amino acid sequence: CASSLWTGGYTF.

The chain couples TRBV20-1 to TRBJ1-1; D not certain. This CDR3 is 14 amino acids long. V gave up 6 bases and J gave up 3 bases, with 17 bases separating them. The germline gives CDR1 DFQATT, CDR2 SNEGSKA (reference sequence). The CDR3 DNA reads as TGCAGTGCCTTCATTGGCGGGAAAGACACTGAAGCTTTCTTT. Encoded protein: CSAFIGGKDTEAFF.

This clonotype was counted a few times. This CDR3 reads CASSLTSGTTDTQYF. As DNA, the CDR3 is TGCGCCAGCAGCTTGACTAGCGGGACCACAGATACGCAGTATTTT. The chain recombines TRBV5-1 with TRBJ2-3; 10 nucleotides line up with TRBD2. CDR3 length: 15 residues. V was clipped by 1 base and J by 2 bases; unmatched bases: 1. Germline CDR1 reads SGHRS; CDR2 reads YFSETQ.